These 22 T cell receptor beta chains originate from one sample sequenced in a study of T cell repertoires in cytomegalovirus infection. Using its own MiXCR run on the reads, TCRdb lists one record per CDR3 protein. The repertoire includes 250,000 to 300,000 distinct CDR3 sequences, approximately 15% of them detected once, and about 45% sits in the top ten. Sequenced material: CD8+ T cells from PBMCs. The receptors were sampled from a human donor in good health (CMV status not recorded). Some clones in this sample may be carry-over from other donors' samples.

This clonotype was seen a handful of times. Germline is not matched at one junction end, which may reflect a read error. The chain's CDR3 is CASSQGERGPRTDTQYF. The CDR3, as DNA: TGTGCTAGCAGCCAGGGGGAGCGGGGGCCCCGCACAGATACGCAGTATTTT. V is TRBV7-7 and J is TRBJ2-3, with D perhaps TRBD2 (8 bases). Germline assignment: CDR1 SSHAT and CDR2 FNYEAQ (reference sequence). The CDR3 extends over 17 amino acids.

The rearrangement uses TRBV7-9 and TRBJ1-2; tentative D call: TRBD1 (5 bases). There are 14 residues in the CDR3. Trimming removed 3 bases at V and 6 bases at J, with 14 bases between. Germline CDR1 SEHNR, CDR2 FQNEAQ (reference sequence). The CDR3 loop reads CASSLVGAVDGYTF. CDR3 in DNA: TGTGCCAGCAGCTTGGTAGGGGCCGTTGATGGCTACACCTTC.

This clonotype was observed many times. The rearrangement links TRBV7-8 to TRBJ1-5; D is undetermined. The germline V gene encodes CDR1 SGHVS and CDR2 FQNEAQ. The CDR3 consists of 14 residues. V was clipped by 5 bases and J by 0 bases, with 8 bases between them. In nucleotides, the CDR3 is TGTGCCAGCAGCCTGCGCATTAGCAATCAGCCCCAGCATTTT. Translating it yields CASSLRISNQPQHF.

V is TRBV20-1 and J is TRBJ1-5; no clear D gene. The germline CDR1 and CDR2 sequences are DFQATT and SNEGSKA (reference sequence). The V end lost 0 bases, the J end lost 0 bases, and 9 bases lay between the germline ends. The CDR3 contains 15 residues. The CDR3 DNA reads TGCAGTGCTAGAGATCTTTCAGATAGCAATCAGCCCCAGCATTTT. This gives the protein CSARDLSDSNQPQHF.

This clonotype has a count of ten or more. V is TRBV7-6 and J is TRBJ2-7; 10 nucleotides agree with TRBD1. The CDR3 extends over 14 amino acids. CDR1 and CDR2 (germline): SGHVS, FNYEAQ. The V gene end was trimmed by 4 bases and the J gene end by 3 bases; junction bases not matched to a gene: 3. The CDR3 coding sequence is TGTGCCAGCAGCTCCGGGACAGGGGACTACGAGCAGTACTTC. This sequence encodes CASSSGTGDYEQYF. Full variable domain (rest looked up from reference TRBV7-6 and TRBJ2-7): GAGVSQSPRYKVTKRGQDVALRCDPISGHVSLYWYRQALGQGPEFLTYFNYEAQQDKSGLPNDRFSAERPEGSISTLTIQRTEQRDSAMYRCASSSGTGDYEQYFGPGTRLTVT.

This clonotype has only one observation. V and J are TRBV7-4 and TRBJ2-5; TRBD1 is a possible D gene (5 bases). The germline CDR1 and CDR2 sequences are SGHVT and SQSDAQ. This CDR3 comprises 13 residues. The V end lost 8 bases, the J end lost 4 bases, and 14 bases lay between the germline ends. CDR3 DNA sequence: TGTGCCAGCGGGCGCAGGGCGTCAGAGACCCAGTACTTC. This encodes CASGRRASETQYF. Full variable domain (remainder filled in from reference TRBV7-4 and TRBJ2-5): GAGVSQSPRYKVAKRGRDVALRCDSISGHVTLYWYRQTLGQGSEVLTYSQSDAQRDKSGRPSGRFSAERPERSVSTLKIQRTEQGDSAVYLCASGRRASETQYFGPGTRLLVL.

Regarding this clonotype: This may stem from a read error, because a much larger clone lies one nucleotide away. The chain employs TRBV11-2 and TRBJ1-2; 7 bases fit TRBD1. This CDR3 is built from 18 residues. V trimming: 7 bases; J trimming: 2 bases; junction bases outside the gene matches: 19. The germline gives CDR1 SGHAT, CDR2 FQNNGV. CDR3 sequence reads: CASNSVYPPGTANYGYTF. Written as DNA, the CDR3 is TGTGCCAGCAACTCCGTCTACCCACCCGGGACAGCGAACTATGGCTACACCTTC. The variable domain in full, completed from reference TRBV11-2 and TRBJ1-2, reads EAGVAQSPRYKIIEKRQSVAFWCNPISGHATLYWYQQILGQGPKLLIQFQNNGVVDDSQLPKDRFSAERLKGVDSTLKIQPAKLEDSAVYLCASNSVYPPGTANYGYTFGSGTRLTVV.

This clonotype was seen repeatedly, ten times or more. The chain employs TRBV12-3 or TRBV12-4 and TRBJ2-5; D remains unclear. Trimming left V 6 bases short and J 2 bases short, with 13 bases between. The CDR3 is made up of 14 amino acids. The CDR3 spells CASSPPGRQETQYF. CDR3 nucleotides: TGTGCCAGCAGCCCGCCCGGACGACAAGAGACCCAGTACTTC.

This clonotype was seen a few times. This chain connects TRBV10-3 to TRBJ2-5, with a possible D match to TRBD1 (6 bases). The germline V gene has CDR1 ENHRY and CDR2 SYGVKD. The CDR3 extends over 16 amino acids. Trimming removed 0 bases from V and 6 bases from J, with 17 bases in between. The CDR3 DNA sequence: TGTGCCATCAGTGAGTCCTACCGGGACATTGGGAAGACCCAGTACTTC. Translation gives CAISESYRDIGKTQYF.

This clonotype was seen only a few times. Written as DNA, the CDR3 is TGTGCCAGCAGCTTGATCGACATCGAGTACGACGAGCAGTACTTC. Amino acids: CASSLIDIEYDEQYF. The J gene is TRBJ2-7, the V gene TRBV5-6; no clear D. The CDR3 runs 15 residues. With 1 base removed from V and 5 bases from J, the gap between germline ends came to 16 bases. Germline lookup yields CDR1 SGHDT and CDR2 YYEEEE.

The chain couples TRBV20-1 to TRBJ1-2; 8 bases match TRBD1. From germline, CDR1 is DFQATT and CDR2 SNEGSKA (reference sequence). V trimming: 0 bases; J trimming: 4 bases; junction bases outside the gene matches: 4. This CDR3 has 14 residues. CDR3 sequence: CSARDTGQVYGYTF. The DNA of the CDR3 is TGCAGTGCTAGAGATACGGGACAGGTCTATGGCTACACCTTC.

The chain combines TRBV4-3 with TRBJ1-1; a weak D match, TRBD1 (5 bases). The V gene's germline CDR1 is LGHNA and CDR2 YSLEER. Trimming took 5 bases from V and 6 from J, leaving 22 bases between them. This CDR3 contains 16 residues. This CDR3 reads CASSLTGPPPEPEAFF. The CDR3 DNA reads as TGCGCCAGCAGCTTAACGGGACCTCCTCCTGAACCTGAAGCTTTCTTT.

This clonotype was seen a few times. The germline gene is not matched at one end of the junction; a read error may be the cause. V is TRBV4-1 and J is TRBJ1-2; 7 bases are shared with TRBD1. The V gene's germline CDR1 is MGHRA and CDR2 YSYEKL. The CDR3 consists of 14 residues. CDR3: CASSPGQIFYGYTF. For the CDR3, the DNA is TGTGCCAGCAGCCCGGGACAGATCTTCTATGGCTACACCTTC.

CDR3 nucleotides: TGTGCCAGCAGTGCCCTTGGGGAGCAGTACTTC. Translating it yields CASSALGEQYF. The J gene is TRBJ2-7, the V gene TRBV2; D is unresolved. The CDR3 covers 11 residues. The ends were cut back, 4 bases at V and 7 bases at J, with 8 bases in the middle. CDR1 SNHLY and CDR2 FYNNEI come from the germline V gene.

The chain employs TRBV27 and TRBJ1-1; no clear D gene. This CDR3 contains 14 residues. Germline V gene data show CDR1 as MNHEY and CDR2 as SMNVEV (reference sequence). V was clipped by 2 bases and J by 3 bases, with 10 bases between them. The CDR3 protein is CASSLRAMDTEAFF. CDR3 coding DNA: TGTGCCAGCAGTTTACGGGCGATGGACACTGAAGCTTTCTTT.

There are many counts of this clonotype. The V call is TRBV12-3 or TRBV12-4, the J call TRBJ1-5; 7 positions match TRBD1. V shed 4 bases and J 7 bases; nucleotides not matched to a gene: 19. The CDR3 is 18 amino acids. In nucleotides, the CDR3 is TGTGCCAGCAGTTCCAGAGACAGGGATTTGCTCGGTTGGCAGCCCCAGCATTTT. It translates to CASSSRDRDLLGWQPQHF.

This chain uses TRBV6-1 with TRBJ1-5; D gene unclear. V lost 2 bases and J lost 4, with 21 bases in between. CDR3 length: 18 amino acids. CDR1 is MNHNS and CDR2 is SASEGT in the germline V gene. The CDR3 sequence: CASSEFYGGSVVNQPQHF. CDR3 nucleotides: TGTGCCAGCAGTGAATTCTACGGTGGATCCGTGGTAAATCAGCCCCAGCATTTT.

This chain joins TRBV7-9 and TRBJ2-7; either TRBD1 or TRBD2 may fit D (6 bases each). This CDR3 region has 16 residues. Deletions cut 4 bases from V and 0 bases from J, with 16 bases between. Germline assignment: CDR1 SEHNR and CDR2 FQNEAQ (reference sequence). CDR3 DNA: TGTGCCAGCAGCTGGACCGGGGGCAGCTACTCCTACGAGCAGTACTTC. Protein product: CASSWTGGSYSYEQYF. The variable domain in full, completed from reference TRBV7-9 and TRBJ2-7, reads DTGVSQNPRHKITKRGQNVTFRCDPISEHNRLYWYRQTLGQGPEFLTYFQNEAQLEKSRLLSDRFSAERPKGSFSTLEIQRTEQGDSAMYLCASSWTGGSYSYEQYFGPGTRLTVT.

This clonotype was seen a few times. The chain has TRBV4-1 and TRBJ1-2; D is ambiguous. The V and J ends lost 1 base and 0 bases respectively, with 9 bases between them. The CDR3 sequence is 15 residues long. Germline V gene sequence: CDR1 MGHRA, CDR2 YSYEKL. The CDR3 DNA follows: TGCGCCAGCAGCCAAGCAAGGAACACTAACTATGGCTACACCTTC. Translating it yields CASSQARNTNYGYTF.

The genes are TRBV2 and TRBJ1-5; no clear D gene. CDR3 length equals 14 residues. Germline V gene lookup returns CDR1 SNHLY and CDR2 FYNNEI. With 7 bases removed from V and 0 bases from J, the gap between germline ends came to 10 bases. CDR3 protein: CASTRGDSNQPQHF. The CDR3 DNA is TGTGCCAGCACTCGTGGAGATAGCAATCAGCCCCAGCATTTT.

This clonotype was observed many times. J is TRBJ1-4 and V is TRBV6-5, with D tentatively TRBD1 (6 bases). The CDR3 extends over 16 amino acids. Germline V lookup: CDR1 MNHEY, CDR2 SVGAGI. Trimming removed 0 bases from V and 3 bases from J, with 11 bases in between. CDR3 protein: CASSYSYREPNEKLFF. In DNA, the CDR3 is TGTGCCAGCAGTTACTCCTACAGGGAGCCTAATGAAAAACTGTTTTTT.

The table lists this clonotype with many counts. The chain links TRBV7-9 to TRBJ1-1; 8 bases match TRBD1. V trimming: 5 bases; J trimming: 4 bases; junction bases outside the gene matches: 9. The germline gives CDR1 SEHNR, CDR2 FQNEAQ (reference sequence). This CDR3 contains 15 residues. The CDR3 sequence: CASSGGGQVATEAFF. CDR3 nucleotides: TGTGCCAGCAGCGGAGGGGGACAGGTGGCCACTGAAGCTTTCTTT.